This T cell receptor (beta chain) was recorded in a study of T cells after yellow fever vaccination. Study-level findings and limits: After the booster, around 95% of CD4 and about nine tenths of CD8 primary-response clones were re-detected. Contaminating bulk clonotypes could be abundant in FACS-sorted repertoires. Just a small share of clonotypes turned up in the CD4 compartment as well as the CD8 compartment.

This clonotype has a count of ten or more. TCRdb reanalysed the 5' RACE reads using MiXCR and keeps one entry per CDR3 protein. There are 25,000 to 35,000 distinct CDR3 sequences in the sample; over 5% occur only once, and 25% lies in the top ten. The receptor comes from a man younger than 45 who received the YFV17D yellow fever vaccine. The sequencing used PBMCs, either bulk or a sorted T-cell subset (CD4+, CD8+, memory, or dextramer-sorted; not recorded which), collected on the day of the yellow fever booster vaccination.

The CDR3 coding sequence is TGTGCCAGCAGTTACAGGGATGGGCAGCCCCAGCATTTT. It translates to CASSYRDGQPQHF. J is TRBJ1-5 and V is TRBV6-5; D is unresolved. Germline V gene sequence: CDR1 MNHEY, CDR2 SVGAGI. The V end lost 2 bases, the J end lost 7 bases, and 9 bases lay between the germline ends. The CDR3 extends over 13 amino acids.